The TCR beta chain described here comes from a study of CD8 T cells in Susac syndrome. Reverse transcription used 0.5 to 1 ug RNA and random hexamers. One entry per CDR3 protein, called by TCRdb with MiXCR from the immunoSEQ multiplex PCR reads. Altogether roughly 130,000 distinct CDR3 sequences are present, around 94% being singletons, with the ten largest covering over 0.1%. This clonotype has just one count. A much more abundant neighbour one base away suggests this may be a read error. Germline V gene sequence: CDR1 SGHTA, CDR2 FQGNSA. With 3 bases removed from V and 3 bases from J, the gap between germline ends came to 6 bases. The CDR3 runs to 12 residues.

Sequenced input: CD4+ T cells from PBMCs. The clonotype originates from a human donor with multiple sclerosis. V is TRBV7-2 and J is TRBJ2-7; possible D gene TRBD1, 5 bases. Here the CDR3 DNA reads TGTGCCAGCAGCTTGGACAACTACGAGCAGTACTTC. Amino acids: CASSLDNYEQYF.